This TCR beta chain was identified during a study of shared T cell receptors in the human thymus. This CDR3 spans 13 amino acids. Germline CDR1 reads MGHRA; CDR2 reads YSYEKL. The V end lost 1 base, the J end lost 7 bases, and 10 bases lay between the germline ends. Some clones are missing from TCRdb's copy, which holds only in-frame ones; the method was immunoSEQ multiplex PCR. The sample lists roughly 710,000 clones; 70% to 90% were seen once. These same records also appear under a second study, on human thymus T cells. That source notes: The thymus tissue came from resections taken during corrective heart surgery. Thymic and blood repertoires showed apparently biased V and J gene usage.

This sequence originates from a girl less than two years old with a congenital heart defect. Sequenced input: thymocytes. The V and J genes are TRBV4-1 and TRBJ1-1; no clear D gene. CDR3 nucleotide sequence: TGCGCCAGCAGCCAAGTAGGGAGCTTTGAAGCTTTCTTT. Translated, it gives CASSQVGSFEAFF.